Given below is one T cell receptor beta chain in context. Its antigen is unidentified. Baseline, cycle 4 day 1, and cycle 7 day 1 were the blood sampling points. This sample was taken from a study of OX40 agonist ivuxolimab in advanced cancers. Study-wide context: Of mixed ages from about 20 to 80 and averaging about 56 years, the group was roughly 83% male. Study-level points and caveats: On average, a greater number of expanded clones characterised CD8+ T cells relative to CD4+. Both CD4+ and CD8+ T cell populations in blood had undergone clonal expansion by week 6 at 0.1 to 3.0 mg/kg.

Germline V gene lookup returns CDR1 SGHRS and CDR2 YFSETQ. The CDR3 is 14 amino acids. The J segment lost 4 bases and the V segment lost 3 bases, leaving 4 bases of the junction unmatched. The method was immunoSEQ multiplex PCR; TCRdb's version includes in-frame clones alone and lacks a portion of them. The table shows about 64,000 clones, with 85% to 95% occurring only once. The sample consisted of CD4+ or CD8+ T cells sorted from blood, taken in a trial of the OX40 agonist ivuxolimab. The sequence was obtained from an adult with an advanced solid tumor such as melanoma, head and neck, liver or kidney cancer. The chain couples TRBV5-1 to TRBJ1-1; TRBD1 matches at 9 bases. The CDR3 is CASSSGQGGTEAFF. For the CDR3, the DNA is TGCGCCAGCAGCTCGGGACAGGGTGGCACTGAAGCTTTCTTT.